This is a list of T cell receptor beta chains from one sample in a study of PD-1 blockade in mismatch repair-deficient tumors. The protocol was immunoSEQ multiplex PCR, while the TCRdb copy is restricted to in-frame clones and leaves out a portion. Of 100,000 to 150,000 clones in the sample, about 90% are singletons; the top ten hold around 11%. The specimen comprised peripheral blood, sampled approximately 72 weeks after starting pembrolizumab. The receptors were gathered from an adult with mismatch repair-deficient cancer. CDR3s leave out the opening cysteine and the closing phenylalanine or tryptophan. Fields, in order: J gene, V gene, CDR3 protein.

J: TRBJ2-7
V: TRBV4-2
CDR3: ASSQEAAVQYEQY

J: TRBJ1-2
V: TRBV10-1
CDR3: ASSESCGWQGDCYGYT

J: TRBJ2-1
V: TRBV14
CDR3: ASSPGLAYNEQF

J: TRBJ1-2
V: TRBV29-1
CDR3: SVEGGPT

J: TRBJ1-1
V: TRBV13
CDR3: ASSSGNTEAF

J: TRBJ2-7
V: TRBV14
CDR3: ASSQVGGRSYEQY

J: TRBJ2-5
V: TRBV2
CDR3: ATGTSGSRRQETQY

J: TRBJ2-5
V: TRBV7-9
CDR3: ASSFQYSETQY

J: TRBJ2-7
V: TRBV28
CDR3: ASSLRTPYEQY

J: TRBJ2-3
V: TRBV21-1
CDR3: ASSPGSPGSTDTQY

J: TRBJ1-2
V: TRBV27
CDR3: ARKGQGPKSNYGYT